Below, 7 T cell receptor beta chains from the same sample are listed, as sequenced in a study of cytomegalovirus exposure and HLA in healthy donors. Primers for the PCR totalled 60 Vbeta and 13 Jbeta. Produced via immunoSEQ multiplex PCR; TCRdb's table is partial and in-frame only. The table records around 90,000 clones, approximately 60% of them present only once. The material sequenced was PBMCs. These receptors all come from a woman aged 30 to 39 in good health and CMV-seropositive.

This chain uses TRBV19 with TRBJ1-3, with D unclear. V was cut by 1 base and J by 0 bases, with 10 bases left in between. The length of the CDR3 is 16 residues. The germline CDR1 and CDR2 sequences are LNHDA and SQIVND (reference sequence). The CDR3 sequence: CASSIGGGSSGNTIYF. CDR3 DNA: TGTGCCAGTAGTATAGGTGGCGGCAGCTCTGGAAACACCATATATTTT. Combining the CDR3 with reference TRBV19 and TRBJ1-3 gives the whole variable domain DGGITQSPKYLFRKEGQNVTLSCEQNLNHDAMYWYRQDPGQGLRLIYYSQIVNDFQKGDIAEGYSVSREKKESFPLTVTSAQKNPTAFYLCASSIGGGSSGNTIYFGEGSWLTVV.

The chain links TRBV5-4 to TRBJ1-1, with 9 bases lining up with TRBD1. Germline V CDR1 and CDR2: SGHNT, YYREEE (reference sequence). There are 15 residues in the CDR3. V gave up 2 bases and J gave up 4 bases; unmatched junction bases: 6. The CDR3 is CASSLEPTGGTEAFF. DNA of the CDR3: TGTGCCAGCAGCTTAGAACCGACAGGGGGCACTGAAGCTTTCTTT.

This chain uses TRBV11-2 with TRBJ2-3; unclear D gene. There are 11 residues in the CDR3. Germline CDR1 and CDR2: SGHAT and FQNNGV. Between the trimmed V and J ends, which lost 4 bases and 6 bases, there was a span of 5 bases. The CDR3 sequence: CASSSGDTQYF. CDR3 sequence (DNA): TGTGCCAGCAGCTCGGGTGATACGCAGTATTTT. Complete variable domain (other parts from reference TRBV11-2 and TRBJ2-3): EAGVAQSPRYKIIEKRQSVAFWCNPISGHATLYWYQQILGQGPKLLIQFQNNGVVDDSQLPKDRFSAERLKGVDSTLKIQPAKLEDSAVYLCASSSGDTQYFGPGTRLTVL.

The rearrangement links TRBV27 to TRBJ2-1, with 12 bases aligning to TRBD2. CDR1 is MNHEY and CDR2 is SMNVEV in the germline V gene (reference sequence). The CDR3 length is 15 residues. V shed 4 bases and J 9 bases; nucleotides not matched to a gene: 7. This chain's CDR3 is CASSYLTSGGSEQFF. The CDR3 coding sequence is TGTGCCAGCAGTTACCTGACTAGCGGGGGAAGTGAGCAGTTCTTC.

V usage is TRBV19 and J usage is TRBJ2-1; D may be TRBD2 (5 bases). This CDR3 spans 15 amino acids. Germline V gene data show CDR1 as LNHDA and CDR2 as SQIVND (reference sequence). V was trimmed by 1 base and J by 8 bases, leaving 15 bases between them. The chain's CDR3 is CASSIGGLENYEQFF. CDR3 in DNA: TGTGCCAGTAGTATAGGCGGGTTAGAGAACTATGAGCAGTTCTTC.

This clone appeared a few times. The chain has TRBV20-1 and TRBJ2-7; no clear D. The CDR3 has 11 amino acids. V was clipped by 5 bases and J by 3 bases, with 8 bases between them. Per the germline V gene, CDR1 is DFQATT and CDR2 is SNEGSKA (reference sequence). The CDR3: CSAETYYEQYF. The CDR3 region has the DNA TGCAGTGCTGAAACATACTACGAGCAGTACTTC.

The rearrangement links TRBV28 to TRBJ1-6; D not resolved. Trimming removed 2 bases from V and 0 bases from J, with 8 bases in between. Germline V gene lookup returns CDR1 MDHEN and CDR2 SYDVKM. CDR3 length: 16 residues. CDR3 sequence: CASSLAASSYNSPLHF. The CDR3 bases are TGTGCCAGCAGTTTAGCAGCTAGCTCCTATAATTCACCCCTCCACTTT.